These T cell receptor beta chains were read from a single sample in a study of cytomegalovirus exposure and HLA in healthy donors. Only in-frame clones appear in the TCRdb table, and some are missing; sequencing was by immunoSEQ multiplex PCR. Of some 60,000 clones in the sample, more than 70% were seen once. The sequencing sample was made of PBMCs. The receptors stem from a man younger than 35 in good health and CMV-seronegative. CDR3s include the opening cysteine and the closing phenylalanine or tryptophan. Each record gives: CDR3 protein, V gene.

CDR3 protein: CASSQRTSGGTDTQYF
V gene: TRBV4-1

CDR3 protein: CASSLAQGGEKLFF
V gene: TRBV5-4

CDR3 protein: CASSLPPGWNQPQHF
V gene: TRBV28

CDR3 protein: CASSISQMNSPLHF
V gene: TRBV19

CDR3 protein: CASSDGTGNTEAFF
V gene: TRBV6-1

CDR3 protein: CASSSTSGGDYEQYF
V gene: TRBV5-6

CDR3 protein: CASSRGRGDTEAFF
V gene: TRBV13

CDR3 protein: CASSLGGVGTYEQYF
V gene: TRBV28

CDR3 protein: CASSLWGVQETQYF
V gene: TRBV5-4

CDR3 protein: CASSEYQMGGTEAFF
V gene: TRBV25-1

CDR3 protein: CATSGGDPLYEQYF
V gene: TRBV15

CDR3 protein: CASSLGLGLSYEQYF
V gene: TRBV28

CDR3 protein: CASRDRSGTYEQYF
V gene: TRBV6-6

CDR3 protein: CSVEGGLGGAPYEQYF
V gene: TRBV29-1

CDR3 protein: CAWVLAGGDEQFF
V gene: TRBV30

CDR3 protein: CASSQARTGGFDGYTF
V gene: TRBV4-1

CDR3 protein: CASSMVSGNSPLHF
V gene: TRBV19

CDR3 protein: CASSSSGEKLFF
V gene: TRBV5-1

CDR3 protein: CATSRGLQGRGNTEAFF
V gene: TRBV15

CDR3 protein: CASSLGAGPTEAFF
V gene: TRBV5-4

CDR3 protein: CASSVGGGTYGQYF
V gene: TRBV9

CDR3 protein: CSGLAGATDTQYF
V gene: TRBV29-1

CDR3 protein: CASSRPTSRASGELFF
V gene: TRBV7-8

CDR3 protein: CASKQGGNEQYF
V gene: TRBV6-5

CDR3 protein: CASSQTGLDEQYF
V gene: TRBV4-1

CDR3 protein: CASSFWTLATDTQYF
V gene: TRBV5-4

CDR3 protein: CSGGAGYEQYF
V gene: TRBV29-1

CDR3 protein: CASSFEHGAGSSYEQYF
V gene: TRBV7-6

CDR3 protein: CASSSRAVPWEQYF
V gene: TRBV7-2

CDR3 protein: CASLRQASGNTIYF
V gene: TRBV18

CDR3 protein: CASSIAGVTGELFF
V gene: TRBV18

CDR3 protein: CASSPGTGGIGEQYF
V gene: TRBV18

CDR3 protein: CASSLQSHGNQPQHF
V gene: TRBV7-2

CDR3 protein: CAWSPRGQAFF
V gene: TRBV30

CDR3 protein: CASSLQTVYGYTF
V gene: TRBV28

CDR3 protein: CASSELRRSTGELFF
V gene: TRBV25-1

CDR3 protein: CASTQVNYEQYF
V gene: TRBV2

CDR3 protein: CASSLQLGGGQTQYF
V gene: TRBV11-3

CDR3 protein: CASSLMTGWYTF
V gene: TRBV28

CDR3 protein: CASSEGGGWGTEAFF
V gene: TRBV7-2

CDR3 protein: CASSPGRGAEAFF
V gene: TRBV6-5

CDR3 protein: CASSDESGGLQETQYF
V gene: TRBV10-2

CDR3 protein: CASSYSARTYEQYF
V gene: TRBV6-6

CDR3 protein: CAWNKGAIANYGYTF
V gene: TRBV30

CDR3 protein: CASSLYRGTEAFF
V gene: TRBV13

CDR3 protein: CASSEWANPATNEKLFF
V gene: TRBV10-2

CDR3 protein: CATSRDLAGGLEQFF
V gene: TRBV15

CDR3 protein: CASSLASSQLDGYTF
V gene: TRBV7-8

CDR3 protein: CASSLERGKNEKLFF
V gene: TRBV5-1

CDR3 protein: CASSPAGTGGANTQYF
V gene: TRBV4-1

CDR3 protein: CSVPGHQRYEQYF
V gene: TRBV29-1

CDR3 protein: CASSSGLGETQYF
V gene: TRBV7-3

CDR3 protein: CASSLDRASPLHF
V gene: TRBV27

CDR3 protein: CASSRQGDQPQHF
V gene: TRBV5-5

CDR3 protein: CSVEEGQGSYGYTF
V gene: TRBV29-1

CDR3 protein: CAIPNRDRDYGYTF
V gene: TRBV10-3

CDR3 protein: CSVGLGTGEQYF
V gene: TRBV29-1

CDR3 protein: CASSQVAPPDYEQYF
V gene: TRBV4-1

CDR3 protein: CASRTTGGEIYTEAFF
V gene: TRBV5-1

CDR3 protein: CASSQRWAGGSTDTQYF
V gene: TRBV4-1